These 10 T cell receptor beta chains originate from one sample sequenced in a study of human T cells and chemical hapten exposure. Documented time point: patch test 1, 2 weeks after DPC sensitization. The treatment is: therapeutic diphenylcyclopropenone sensitization with weekly scalp DPC. TCRdb used MiXCR to reprocess the RACE reads, holding one entry per CDR3 protein. The table shows around 53,000 distinct CDR3 sequences, with approximately 9.1% occurring only once. The source was whole blood, collected in connection with sensitization to the hapten diphenylcyclopropenone (DPC). The receptors here all came from a woman between 45 and 65 years old with alopecia areata. Some clones in this sample may be carry-over from other donors' samples.

This clonotype was observed many times. The rearrangement uses TRBV5-1 and TRBJ2-1; D not certain. This CDR3 has 16 amino acids. The ends were cut back, 0 bases at V and 5 bases at J, with 15 bases in the middle. Germline V gene sequence: CDR1 SGHRS, CDR2 YFSETQ. CDR3 sequence reads: CASSLGNTILHNEQFF. CDR3 DNA sequence: TGCGCCAGCAGCTTGGGAAATACAATACTTCACAATGAGCAGTTCTTC.

This clonotype appeared many times. The rearrangement joins TRBV3-1 to TRBJ1-2; possibly TRBD1 for D (5 bases). The germline V gene has CDR1 LGHDT and CDR2 YNNKEL (reference sequence). The CDR3 covers 19 residues. Deletions cut 4 bases from V and 8 bases from J, with 32 bases between. CDR3 region: CASSPPTVGAPGRGGGYTF. CDR3 DNA: TGTGCCAGCAGCCCACCAACGGTTGGGGCACCAGGGCGAGGAGGAGGCTACACCTTC. The variable domain in full, completed from reference TRBV3-1 and TRBJ1-2, reads DTAVSQTPKYLVTQMGNDKSIKCEQNLGHDTMYWYKQDSKKFLKIMFSYNNKELIINETVPNRFSPKSPDKAHLNLHINSLELGDSAVYFCASSPPTVGAPGRGGGYTFGSGTRLTVV.

This clonotype came up many times. This chain connects TRBV28 to TRBJ1-1; tentative D call: TRBD1 (5 bases). This CDR3 spans 15 amino acids. V was shortened by 6 bases and J by 10 bases, with 24 bases between the two germline ends. Germline V gene lookup returns CDR1 MDHEN and CDR2 SYDVKM. CDR3 coding DNA: TGTGCCAGCAGCACCTTATGGGGCCGGGACTCGGGAGCTTTCTTT. It codes for CASSTLWGRDSGAFF.

This clonotype appeared many times. The chain uses TRBV28 and TRBJ2-1; D not certain. The germline CDR1 and CDR2 sequences are MDHEN and SYDVKM. The CDR3 spans 18 residues. Between the trimmed V and J ends, which lost 2 bases and 4 bases, there was a span of 21 bases. The CDR3 DNA sequence: TGTGCCAGCAGTTTAATAAGGGCCGGGCCTCGAGAATACAATGAGCAGTTCTTC. Protein product: CASSLIRAGPREYNEQFF.

This clonotype was counted between two and nine times. This sequence joins TRBV3-1 and TRBJ2-1; D might be TRBD2 (6 bases). Germline values: CDR1 LGHDT, CDR2 YNNKEL (reference sequence). The CDR3 consists of 12 residues. Trimming took off 5 bases at V and 9 bases at J, with 11 bases between the two ends. CDR3 sequence (DNA): TGTGCCAGCAGCGCACTAGCTCGTGAGCAGTTCTTC. This encodes CASSALAREQFF.

This clonotype occurred many times. The V call is TRBV28, the J call TRBJ2-7, with D perhaps TRBD1 (5 bases). This CDR3 is built from 15 residues. The V gene lost 6 bases and the J gene lost 5 bases, with 20 bases spanning the gap. Germline CDR1 is MDHEN and CDR2 is SYDVKM. The CDR3 DNA is TGTGCCAGCAGGACCGCAGGGTATAGGTTACACGAGCAGTACTTC. Translation gives CASRTAGYRLHEQYF.

This clonotype appeared many times. This rearrangement joins TRBV29-1 to TRBJ2-1; TRBD2 aligns across 7 bases. Germline V gene lookup returns CDR1 SQVTM and CDR2 ANQGSEA. J gave up 10 bases and V 6 bases, and 6 bases lay outside the gene matches. The CDR3 is 11 residues long. CDR3: CSVRRLAEQFF. The CDR3 bases are TGCAGCGTAAGGCGACTAGCCGAGCAGTTCTTC.

This clonotype has at least ten counts. The chain recombines TRBV27 with TRBJ2-7; tentatively, D is TRBD2 (6 bases). This CDR3 contains 13 residues. CDR1 is MNHEY and CDR2 is SMNVEV in the germline V gene (reference sequence). V lost 5 bases, J lost 2 bases, and 10 bases lay in between. The CDR3 region has the DNA TGTGCCAGCAGTCCGGGACTTGCCTACGAGCAGTACTTC. Its translation is CASSPGLAYEQYF.

At least ten counts were recorded for this clonotype. The chain employs TRBV20-1 and TRBJ2-7, with 10 bases that match TRBD2. Germline CDR1 DFQATT, CDR2 SNEGSKA (reference sequence). V shed 0 bases and J 4 bases; nucleotides not matched to a gene: 6. The CDR3 is made up of 15 amino acids. The chain's CDR3 is CSARETTSGLYEQYF. The CDR3 DNA follows: TGCAGTGCTAGAGAAACGACTAGCGGGTTATACGAGCAGTACTTC.

This clonotype was seen at least ten times. The chain is built from TRBV5-1 and TRBJ2-7; D is ambiguous. With 1 base removed from V and 6 bases from J, the gap between germline ends came to 8 bases. CDR3 size: 12 residues. Looked up from germline, CDR1 is SGHRS and CDR2 is YFSETQ. The CDR3 sequence: CASSLRVSEQYF. In DNA, the CDR3 is TGCGCCAGCAGCTTGAGAGTCAGCGAGCAGTACTTC.